A single sample gave rise to the 6 T cell receptor beta chains below, sequenced in a study of control samples from healthy donors and cancer patients. Using immunoSEQ multiplex PCR, the repertoire was profiled, and TCRdb retains in-frame clones only, with some absent. The repertoire holds 45,000 to 60,000 clones, under 90% seen once, with about 9.5% in the top ten. The sample consisted of blood. The receptor source for this set is a man aged 65-85 years in good health.

This clone appeared once. Germline and junction disagree at one end, which may indicate a read error. This chain links TRBV4-1 with TRBJ1-1; perhaps TRBD1 as D (5 bases). Germline V lookup: CDR1 MGHRA, CDR2 YSYEKL. The CDR3 sequence is 17 residues long. CDR3 DNA: TGCGCCAGCAGACAAGGGAGCCTACGGGACGTGGGATCTGAAGCTTTCTTT. Its translation is CASRQGSLRDVGSEAFF.

The chain uses TRBV6-5 and TRBJ1-5, with D hard to call. The V gene lost 6 bases and the J gene lost 7 bases, with 19 bases spanning the gap. CDR1 is MNHEY, CDR2 SVGAGI, per germline. The CDR3 has 15 amino acids. This CDR3 is CASRAGTGFLQPQHF. DNA of the CDR3: TGTGCCAGCAGGGCGGGCACCGGATTTCTACAGCCCCAGCATTTT.

This clone was detected once. CDR3: CASSSTGTNFF. In nucleotides, the CDR3 is TGTGCCAGCAGTTCAACAGGGACGAACTTCTTT. The rearrangement links TRBV6-6 to TRBJ1-1; the D gene is possibly TRBD1 (6 bases). V was pared by 4 bases and J by 14 bases, with 14 bases between. This CDR3 has 11 residues. Germline V gene lookup returns CDR1 MNHNY and CDR2 SVGAGI (reference sequence).

The chain is built from TRBV6-2 or TRBV6-3 and TRBJ2-7, with D tentatively TRBD2 (5 bases). This CDR3 is 14 amino acids long. V was clipped by 7 bases and J by 5 bases, with 18 bases between them. Germline V gives CDR1 MNHEY, CDR2 SVGEGT. The CDR3 bases are TGTGCCAGCACCCCGGGTGGGAGCCTCGACGAGCAGTACTTC. It translates to CASTPGGSLDEQYF.

The chain couples TRBV2 to TRBJ2-6; no reliable D call. The CDR3 has 15 amino acids. V lost 5 bases to trimming and J lost 4 bases, with 12 bases between them. Germline-derived CDR1 and CDR2 are SNHLY and FYNNEI. This CDR3 is CASSLDPGGANVLTF. CDR3 coding DNA: TGTGCCAGCAGTTTAGACCCTGGAGGGGCCAACGTCCTGACTTTC.

J is TRBJ1-1 and V is TRBV12-3 or TRBV12-4; a possible D gene is TRBD1 (5 bases). V lost 3 bases to trimming and J lost 10 bases, with 12 bases between them. The CDR3 is made up of 12 amino acids. The DNA for the CDR3 is TGTGCCAGCAGTTTGGAGGGGAGGAGAGCTTTCTTT. It translates to CASSLEGRRAFF.